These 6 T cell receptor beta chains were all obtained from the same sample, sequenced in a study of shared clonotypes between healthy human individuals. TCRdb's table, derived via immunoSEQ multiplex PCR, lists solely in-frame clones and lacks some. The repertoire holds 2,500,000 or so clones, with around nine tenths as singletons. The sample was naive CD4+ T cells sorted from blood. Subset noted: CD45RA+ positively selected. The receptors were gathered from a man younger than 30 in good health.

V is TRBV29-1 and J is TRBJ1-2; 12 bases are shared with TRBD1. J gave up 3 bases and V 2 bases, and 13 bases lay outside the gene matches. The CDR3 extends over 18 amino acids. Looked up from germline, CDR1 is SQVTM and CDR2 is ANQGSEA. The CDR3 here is CSVELFRDRGLWDYGYTF. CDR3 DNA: TGCAGCGTTGAACTCTTCCGGGACAGGGGGCTTTGGGACTATGGCTACACCTTC.

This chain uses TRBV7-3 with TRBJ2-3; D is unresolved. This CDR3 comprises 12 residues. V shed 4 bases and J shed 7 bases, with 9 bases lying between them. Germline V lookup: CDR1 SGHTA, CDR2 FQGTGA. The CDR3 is CASSSTGYTQYF. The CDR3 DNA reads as TGTGCCAGCAGCTCGACTGGCTATACGCAGTATTTT.

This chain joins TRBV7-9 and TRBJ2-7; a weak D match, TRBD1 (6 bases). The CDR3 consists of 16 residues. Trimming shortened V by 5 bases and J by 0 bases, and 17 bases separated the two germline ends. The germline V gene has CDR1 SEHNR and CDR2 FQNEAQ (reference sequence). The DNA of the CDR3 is TGTGCCAGCAGCCCAGACAGGTCCCGGAGCTCCTACGAGCAGTACTTC. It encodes CASSPDRSRSSYEQYF.

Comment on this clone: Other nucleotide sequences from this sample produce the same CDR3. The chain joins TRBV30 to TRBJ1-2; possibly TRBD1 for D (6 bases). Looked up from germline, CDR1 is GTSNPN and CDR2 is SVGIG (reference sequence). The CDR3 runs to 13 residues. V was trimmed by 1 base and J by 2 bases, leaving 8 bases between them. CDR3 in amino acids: CAWSGGGNYGYTF. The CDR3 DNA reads TGTGCCTGGAGTGGAGGGGGGAACTATGGCTACACCTTC.

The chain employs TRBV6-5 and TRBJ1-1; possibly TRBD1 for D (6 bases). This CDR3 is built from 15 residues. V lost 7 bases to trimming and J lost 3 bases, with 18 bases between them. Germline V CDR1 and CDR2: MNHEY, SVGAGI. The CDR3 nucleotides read TGTGCCAGCAAGCACAGGGTACGAGACGACACTGAAGCTTTCTTT. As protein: CASKHRVRDDTEAFF.

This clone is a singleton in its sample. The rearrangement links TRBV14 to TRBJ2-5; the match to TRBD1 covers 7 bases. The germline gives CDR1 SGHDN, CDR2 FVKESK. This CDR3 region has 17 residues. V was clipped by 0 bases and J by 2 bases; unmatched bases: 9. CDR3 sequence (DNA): TGTGCCAGCAGCCAAGATCGAGGGACAGTGATGCAAGAGACCCAGTACTTC. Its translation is CASSQDRGTVMQETQYF.